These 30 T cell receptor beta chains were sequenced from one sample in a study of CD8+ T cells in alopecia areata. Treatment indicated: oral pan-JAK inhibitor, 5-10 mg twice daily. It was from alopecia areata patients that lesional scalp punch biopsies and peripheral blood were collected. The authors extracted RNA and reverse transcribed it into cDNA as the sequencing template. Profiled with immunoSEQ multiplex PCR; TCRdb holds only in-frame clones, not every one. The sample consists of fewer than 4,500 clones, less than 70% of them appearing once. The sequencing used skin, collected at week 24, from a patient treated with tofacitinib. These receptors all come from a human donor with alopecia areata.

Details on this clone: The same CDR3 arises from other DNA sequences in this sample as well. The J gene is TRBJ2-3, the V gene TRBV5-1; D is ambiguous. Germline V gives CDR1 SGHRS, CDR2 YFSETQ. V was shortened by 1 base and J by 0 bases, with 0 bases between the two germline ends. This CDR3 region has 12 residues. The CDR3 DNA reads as TGCGCCAGCAGCTTGAGCACAGATACGCAGTATTTT. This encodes CASSLSTDTQYF.

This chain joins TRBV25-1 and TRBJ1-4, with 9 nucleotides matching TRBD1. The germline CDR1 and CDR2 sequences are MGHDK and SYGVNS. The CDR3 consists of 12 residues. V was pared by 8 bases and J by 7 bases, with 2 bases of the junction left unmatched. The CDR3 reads CASGTGFEKLFF. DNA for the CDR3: TGTGCCAGCGGGACAGGGTTTGAAAAACTGTTTTTT.

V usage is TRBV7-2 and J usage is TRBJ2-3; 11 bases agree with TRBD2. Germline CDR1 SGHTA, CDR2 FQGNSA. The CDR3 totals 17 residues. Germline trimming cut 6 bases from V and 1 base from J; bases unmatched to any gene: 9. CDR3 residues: CASRRNSGGAGTDTQYF. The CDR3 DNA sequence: TGTGCCAGCAGGCGCAATAGCGGGGGGGCTGGCACAGATACGCAGTATTTT.

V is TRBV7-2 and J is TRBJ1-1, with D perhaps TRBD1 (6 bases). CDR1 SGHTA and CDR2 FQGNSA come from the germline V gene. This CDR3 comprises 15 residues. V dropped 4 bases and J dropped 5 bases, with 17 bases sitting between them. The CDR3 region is CASSSYRVYGTEAFF. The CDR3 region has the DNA TGTGCCAGCAGCTCCTACAGGGTTTATGGGACTGAAGCTTTCTTT.

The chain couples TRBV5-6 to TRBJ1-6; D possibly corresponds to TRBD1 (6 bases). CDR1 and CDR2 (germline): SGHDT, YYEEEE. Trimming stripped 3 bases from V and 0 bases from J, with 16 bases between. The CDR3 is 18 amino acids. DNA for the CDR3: TGTGCCAGCAGCTCTTTTAGGACAGCGAGCTCCTATAATTCACCCCTCCACTTT. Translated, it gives CASSSFRTASSYNSPLHF. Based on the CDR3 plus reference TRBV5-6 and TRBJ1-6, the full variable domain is DAGVTQSPTHLIKTRGQQVTLRCSPKSGHDTVSWYQQALGQGPQFIFQYYEEEERQRGNFPDRFSGHQFPNYSSELNVNALLLGDSALYLCASSSFRTASSYNSPLHFGNGTRLTVT.

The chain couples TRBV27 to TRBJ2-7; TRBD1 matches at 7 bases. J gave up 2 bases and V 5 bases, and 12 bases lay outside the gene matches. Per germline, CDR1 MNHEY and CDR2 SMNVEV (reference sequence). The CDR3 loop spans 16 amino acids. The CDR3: CASSGVTGPSTYEQYF. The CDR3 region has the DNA TGTGCCAGCAGTGGAGTGACAGGGCCCTCTACCTACGAGCAGTACTTC.

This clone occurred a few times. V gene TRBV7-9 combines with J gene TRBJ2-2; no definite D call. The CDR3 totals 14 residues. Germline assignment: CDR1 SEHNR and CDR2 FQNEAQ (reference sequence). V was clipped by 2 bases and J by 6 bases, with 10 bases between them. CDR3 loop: CASSLNSRAGELFF. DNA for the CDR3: TGTGCCAGCAGCTTAAATAGTAGAGCCGGGGAGCTGTTTTTT.

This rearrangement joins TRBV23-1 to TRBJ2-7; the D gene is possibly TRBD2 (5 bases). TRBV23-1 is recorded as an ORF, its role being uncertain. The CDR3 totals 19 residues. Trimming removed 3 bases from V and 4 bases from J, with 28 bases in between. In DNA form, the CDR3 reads TGCGCCAGCAGTCATCGGGGATTGGGGTCGCCAGGACGATTTTACGAGCAGTACTTC. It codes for CASSHRGLGSPGRFYEQYF.

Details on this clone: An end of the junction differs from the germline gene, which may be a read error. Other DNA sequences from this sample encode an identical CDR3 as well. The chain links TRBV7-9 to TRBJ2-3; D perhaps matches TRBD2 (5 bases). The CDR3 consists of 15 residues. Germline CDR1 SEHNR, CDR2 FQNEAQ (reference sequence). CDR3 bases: TGTGCCAGCAGCTTAGTAAAGCGGACCACAGATACGCAATATTTT. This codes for CASSLVKRTTDTQYF. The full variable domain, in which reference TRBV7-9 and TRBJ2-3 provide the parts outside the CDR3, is DTGVSQNPRHKITKRGQNVTFRCDPISEHNRLYWYRQTLGQGPEFLTYFQNEAQLEKSRLLSDRFSAERPKGSFSTLEIQRTEQGDSAMYLCASSLVKRTTDTQYFGPGTRLTVL.

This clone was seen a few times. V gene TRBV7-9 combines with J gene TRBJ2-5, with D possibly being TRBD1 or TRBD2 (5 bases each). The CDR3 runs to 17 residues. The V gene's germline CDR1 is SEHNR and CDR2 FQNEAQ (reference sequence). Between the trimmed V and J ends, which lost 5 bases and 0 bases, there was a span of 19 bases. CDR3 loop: CASSASPGRKYQETQYF. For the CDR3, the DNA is TGTGCCAGCAGCGCGAGTCCGGGACGGAAGTACCAAGAGACCCAGTACTTC.

CDR3 coding DNA: TGTGCCAGCAGTGAATCGGGCTGGGCAGAATACGAGCAGTACTTC. Its translation: CASSESGWAEYEQYF. V usage is TRBV25-1 and J usage is TRBJ2-7; D unclear. CDR1 is MGHDK and CDR2 is SYGVNS in the germline V gene. Trimming took 1 base from V and 4 from J, leaving 14 bases between them. The CDR3 is 15 residues long.

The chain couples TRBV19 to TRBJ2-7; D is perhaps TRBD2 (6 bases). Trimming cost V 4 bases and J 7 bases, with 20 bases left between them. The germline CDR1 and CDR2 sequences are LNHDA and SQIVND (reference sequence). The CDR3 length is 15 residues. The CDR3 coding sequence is TGTGCCAGTAGTAGATCCGGGACTGGGATTGGGGAGCAGTACTTC. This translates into CASSRSGTGIGEQYF. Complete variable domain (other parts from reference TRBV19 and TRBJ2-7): DGGITQSPKYLFRKEGQNVTLSCEQNLNHDAMYWYRQDPGQGLRLIYYSQIVNDFQKGDIAEGYSVSREKKESFPLTVTSAQKNPTAFYLCASSRSGTGIGEQYFGPGTRLTVT.

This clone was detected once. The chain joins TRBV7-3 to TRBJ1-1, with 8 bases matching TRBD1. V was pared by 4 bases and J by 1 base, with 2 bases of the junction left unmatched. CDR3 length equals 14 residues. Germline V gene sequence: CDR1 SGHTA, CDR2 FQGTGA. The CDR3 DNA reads TGTGCCAGCAGCTCCCAGGGGGCGAACACTGAAGCTTTCTTT. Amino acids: CASSSQGANTEAFF. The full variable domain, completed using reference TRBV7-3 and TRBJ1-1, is GAGVSQTPSNKVTEKGKYVELRCDPISGHTALYWYRQSLGQGPEFLIYFQGTGAADDSGLPNDRFFAVRPEGSVSTLKIQRTERGDSAVYLCASSSQGANTEAFFGQGTRLTVV.

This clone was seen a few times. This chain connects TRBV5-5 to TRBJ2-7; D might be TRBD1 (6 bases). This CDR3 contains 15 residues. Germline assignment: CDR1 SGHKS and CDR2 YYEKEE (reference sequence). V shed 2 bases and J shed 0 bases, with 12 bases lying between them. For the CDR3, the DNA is TGTGCCAGCAGCTTAGACACAGGGAACTCCTACGAGCAGTACTTC. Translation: CASSLDTGNSYEQYF.

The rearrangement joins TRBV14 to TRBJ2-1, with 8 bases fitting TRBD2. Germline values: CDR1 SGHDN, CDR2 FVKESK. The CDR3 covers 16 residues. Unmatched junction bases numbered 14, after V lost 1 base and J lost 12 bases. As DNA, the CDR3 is TGTGCCAGCAGCCAAGGCGTACCTAGCGGGCCGTTGGTGCAGTTCTTC. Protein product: CASSQGVPSGPLVQFF.

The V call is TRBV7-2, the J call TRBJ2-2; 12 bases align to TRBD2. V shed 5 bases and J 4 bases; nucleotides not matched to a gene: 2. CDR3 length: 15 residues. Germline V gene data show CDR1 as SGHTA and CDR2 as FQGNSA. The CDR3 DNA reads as TGTGCCAGCAGCCGGACTAGCGGGACCACCGGGGAGCTGTTTTTT. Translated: CASSRTSGTTGELFF.

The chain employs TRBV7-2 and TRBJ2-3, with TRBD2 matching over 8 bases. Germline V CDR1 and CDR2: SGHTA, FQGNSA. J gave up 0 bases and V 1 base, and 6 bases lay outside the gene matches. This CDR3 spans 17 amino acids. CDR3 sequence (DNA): TGTGCCAGCAGCTTAGTGAGCGGGGGTACTAGCACAGATACGCAGTATTTT. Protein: CASSLVSGGTSTDTQYF.

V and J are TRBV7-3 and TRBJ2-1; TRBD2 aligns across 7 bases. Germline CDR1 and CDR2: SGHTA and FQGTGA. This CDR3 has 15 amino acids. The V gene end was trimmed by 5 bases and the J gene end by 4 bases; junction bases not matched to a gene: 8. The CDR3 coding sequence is TGTGCCAGCAGCGTGGCGGGAGTTGCATACAATGAGCAGTTCTTC. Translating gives CASSVAGVAYNEQFF.

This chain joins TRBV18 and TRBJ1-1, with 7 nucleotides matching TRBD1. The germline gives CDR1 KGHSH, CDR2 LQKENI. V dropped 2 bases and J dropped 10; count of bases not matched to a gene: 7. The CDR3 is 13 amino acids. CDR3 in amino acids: CASSPETGSPAFF. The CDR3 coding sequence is TGTGCCAGCTCACCAGAGACAGGGTCTCCAGCTTTCTTT.

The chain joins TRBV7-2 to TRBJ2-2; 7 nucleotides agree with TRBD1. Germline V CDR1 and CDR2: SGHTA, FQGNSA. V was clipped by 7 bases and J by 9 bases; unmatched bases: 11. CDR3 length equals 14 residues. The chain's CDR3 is CASIPDRVTRELFF. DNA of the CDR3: TGTGCCAGCATCCCAGACAGGGTGACGCGGGAGCTGTTTTTT. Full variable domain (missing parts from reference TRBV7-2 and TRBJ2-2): GAGVSQSPSNKVTEKGKDVELRCDPISGHTALYWYRQSLGQGLEFLIYFQGNSAPDKSGLPSDRFSAERTGGSVSTLTIQRTQQEDSAVYLCASIPDRVTRELFFGEGSRLTVL.

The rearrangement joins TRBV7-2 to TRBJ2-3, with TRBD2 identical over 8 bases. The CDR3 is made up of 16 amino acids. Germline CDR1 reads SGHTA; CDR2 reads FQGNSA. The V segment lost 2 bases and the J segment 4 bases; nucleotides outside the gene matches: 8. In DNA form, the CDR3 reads TGTGCCAGCAGCTTATTCGGTAGCGGGGCAGCAGATACGCAGTATTTT. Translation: CASSLFGSGAADTQYF.

The CDR3, as DNA: TGTGCCAGCAGCCCTACCACCGGGCCAAGATTCTACAATGAGCAGTTCTTC. This gives the protein CASSPTTGPRFYNEQFF. The chain combines TRBV7-9 with TRBJ2-1; D is ambiguous. Per the germline V gene, CDR1 is SEHNR and CDR2 is FQNEAQ (reference sequence). The V and J ends lost 5 bases and 3 bases respectively, with 20 bases between them. The CDR3 sequence is 17 residues long.

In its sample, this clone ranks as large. The CDR3 spells CASDSPSGSTYNEQFF. DNA of the CDR3: TGTGCCAGCGATTCTCCTAGCGGGAGTACCTACAATGAGCAGTTCTTC. This rearrangement joins TRBV2 to TRBJ2-1; TRBD2 matches 10 bases. The CDR3 runs 16 residues. Germline V CDR1 and CDR2: SNHLY, FYNNEI. The ends lost 8 bases at V and 2 bases at J; junction bases unmatched: 9.

This CDR3 reads CASSLARSRVKYNEQFF. The CDR3 DNA reads TGTGCCAGCAGCTTGGCCAGATCGCGGGTTAAATACAATGAGCAGTTCTTC. The rearrangement joins TRBV5-8 to TRBJ2-1; weak D call: TRBD2 (5 bases). V was pared by 0 bases and J by 4 bases, with 17 bases between. From germline, CDR1 is SGHTS and CDR2 YDEGEE. CDR3 size: 17 residues.

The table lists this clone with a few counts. The chain's CDR3 is CASSFRTGRQPQHF. CDR3 sequence (DNA): TGTGCCAGCAGCTTTAGAACAGGTCGGCAGCCCCAGCATTTT. V usage is TRBV5-8 and J usage is TRBJ1-5, with D possibly matching TRBD1 (5 bases). CDR1 and CDR2 from the germline V gene are SGHTS and YDEGEE. The V end was cut by 2 bases, the J end by 7 bases, with 13 bases between. There are 14 residues in the CDR3.

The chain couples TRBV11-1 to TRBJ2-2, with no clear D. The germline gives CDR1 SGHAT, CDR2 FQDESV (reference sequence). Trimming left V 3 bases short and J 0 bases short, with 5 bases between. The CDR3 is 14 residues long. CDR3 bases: TGTGCCAGCAGCTTTTTTTCGAACACCGGGGAGCTGTTTTTT. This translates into CASSFFSNTGELFF.

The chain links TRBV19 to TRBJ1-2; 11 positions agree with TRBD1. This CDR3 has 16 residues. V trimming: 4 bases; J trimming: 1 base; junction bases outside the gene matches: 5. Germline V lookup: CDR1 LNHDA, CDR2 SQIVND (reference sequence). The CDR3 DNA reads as TGTGCCAGTAGTAGGACAGGGGGCGCGAGTAACTATGGCTACACCTTC. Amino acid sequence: CASSRTGGASNYGYTF.

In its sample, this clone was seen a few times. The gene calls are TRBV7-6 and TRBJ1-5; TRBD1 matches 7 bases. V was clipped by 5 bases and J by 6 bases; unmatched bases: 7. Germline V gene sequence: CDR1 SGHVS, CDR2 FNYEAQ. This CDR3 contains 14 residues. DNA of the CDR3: TGTGCCAGCAGCCCAGCAGGGGGGGGTCAGCCCCAGCATTTT. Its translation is CASSPAGGGQPQHF. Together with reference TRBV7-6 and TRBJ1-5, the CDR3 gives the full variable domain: GAGVSQSPRYKVTKRGQDVALRCDPISGHVSLYWYRQALGQGPEFLTYFNYEAQQDKSGLPNDRFSAERPEGSISTLTIQRTEQRDSAMYRCASSPAGGGQPQHFGDGTRLSIL.

CDR3 sequence reads: CASSLWFRDEQYF. The CDR3, as DNA: TGTGCCAGCAGCTTGTGGTTTCGGGACGAGCAGTACTTC. V gene TRBV5-6 combines with J gene TRBJ2-7, with D unclear. This CDR3 has 13 amino acids. Germline V gene data show CDR1 as SGHDT and CDR2 as YYEEEE. The V end was cut by 1 base, the J end by 5 bases, with 10 bases between.

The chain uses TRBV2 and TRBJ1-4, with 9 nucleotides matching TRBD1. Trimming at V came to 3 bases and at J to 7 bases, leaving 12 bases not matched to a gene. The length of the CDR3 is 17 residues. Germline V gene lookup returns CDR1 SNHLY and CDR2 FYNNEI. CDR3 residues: CASSDRTWTGEPEKLFF. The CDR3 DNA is TGTGCCAGCAGTGACCGAACTTGGACAGGGGAACCTGAAAAACTGTTTTTT.